This passage covers 8 T cell receptor beta chains from one sample sequenced in a study of blood T cell repertoires in COVID-19. The assay was immunoSEQ multiplex PCR, and TCRdb's table has in-frame clones only and misses some. The data hold roughly 250,000 clones, with approximately 85% observed a single time. Material: PBMCs or T cells enriched from blood (not recorded which). The receptors stem from a woman under 40 who had recovered from COVID-19.

This sequence joins TRBV19 and TRBJ1-5; D might be TRBD1 (5 bases). Trimming took 5 bases from V and 4 from J, leaving 12 bases between them. The germline gives CDR1 LNHDA, CDR2 SQIVND (reference sequence). The CDR3 spans 14 residues. The CDR3 here is CASSQGGGNQPQHF. CDR3 nucleotides: TGTGCCAGTAGTCAAGGTGGGGGGAATCAGCCCCAGCATTTT.

Only one count was recorded for this clone. The V and J genes are TRBV6-4 and TRBJ2-3; 11 nucleotides align to TRBD2. Germline V CDR1 and CDR2: MRHNA, SNTAGT. Trimming took 4 bases from V and 6 from J; bases not matched to a gene: 9. The CDR3 spans 16 residues. The CDR3 DNA is TGTGCCAGCAGTGTCTCCCTAGCGGGGGGTTTGGATACGCAGTATTTT. It is translated as CASSVSLAGGLDTQYF.

V and J are TRBV3-1 (or the pseudogene TRBV3-2) and TRBJ1-4; D is unresolved. V was trimmed by 0 bases and J by 6 bases, leaving 17 bases between them. This CDR3 is built from 17 residues. Germline CDR1 is LGHDT and CDR2 is YNNKEL (reference sequence). The CDR3 loop reads CASSQEYLRIVDEKLFF. The CDR3 region has the DNA TGTGCCAGCAGCCAAGAGTATCTGCGTATTGTGGATGAAAAACTGTTTTTT.

The chain recombines TRBV5-1 with TRBJ2-6; D remains unclear. The germline gives CDR1 SGHRS, CDR2 YFSETQ. The length of the CDR3 is 16 residues. Deletions cut 4 bases from V and 0 bases from J, with 11 bases between. The CDR3, as DNA: TGCGCCAGCAGCCTACAGCCCAGCTCTGGGGCCAACGTCCTGACTTTC. Its protein product is CASSLQPSSGANVLTF. Complete variable domain (other parts from reference TRBV5-1 and TRBJ2-6): KAGVTQTPRYLIKTRGQQVTLSCSPISGHRSVSWYQQTPGQGLQFLFEYFSETQRNKGNFPGRFSGRQFSNSRSEMNVSTLELGDSALYLCASSLQPSSGANVLTFGAGSRLTVL.

This sequence joins TRBV7-9 and TRBJ2-7, with 10 bases fitting TRBD1. The V segment lost 4 bases and the J segment 2 bases; nucleotides outside the gene matches: 5. CDR1 and CDR2 from the germline V gene are SEHNR and FQNEAQ (reference sequence). The CDR3 length is 15 residues. The chain's CDR3 is CASSSDRGRTYEQYF. CDR3 DNA sequence: TGTGCCAGCAGCTCCGACAGGGGGCGAACCTACGAGCAGTACTTC.

A single count supports this clone. The rearrangement joins TRBV27 to TRBJ2-7; 8 bases fit TRBD2. This CDR3 has 16 residues. J gave up 2 bases and V 5 bases, and 11 bases lay outside the gene matches. Germline V lookup: CDR1 MNHEY, CDR2 SMNVEV (reference sequence). The CDR3 region has the DNA TGTGCCAGCAGTCCCCAACCGGGACTAGTCCCCTACGAGCAGTACTTC. Residues: CASSPQPGLVPYEQYF.

The chain recombines TRBV4-1 with TRBJ1-6; D remains unclear. This CDR3 is 17 amino acids long. Trimming stripped 2 bases from V and 10 bases from J, with 21 bases between. CDR1 and CDR2 from the germline V gene are MGHRA and YSYEKL. The CDR3, as DNA: TGCGCCAGCAGCCAACCGTTCGCCTCGCGGGAAAACTCACCCCTCCACTTT. Residues: CASSQPFASRENSPLHF.

The chain combines TRBV4-1 with TRBJ2-7, with D unresolved. The CDR3 has 16 residues. V was trimmed by 1 base and J by 4 bases, leaving 17 bases between them. Germline CDR1 is MGHRA and CDR2 is YSYEKL. The CDR3 sequence: CASSQGLRFHEYEQYF. As DNA, the CDR3 is TGCGCCAGCAGCCAAGGTTTGCGCTTTCACGAATACGAGCAGTACTTC.